This entry is about one TCR beta chain. The same CDR3 arises from other DNA sequences in this sample as well. The data derive from a study of CD8+ T cells in alopecia areata. Those with alopecia areata gave lesional scalp punch biopsies and peripheral blood. Germline V gene lookup returns CDR1 MNHEY and CDR2 SVGAGI. This CDR3 is 15 amino acids long. V lost 2 bases to trimming and J lost 0 bases, with 9 bases between them. Reverse transcription of extracted RNA yielded cDNA, which provided the sequencing template. Sequencing was performed with immunoSEQ multiplex PCR; in TCRdb, only in-frame clones are kept and a portion is missing. The sample has 130,000 to 150,000 clones; about 90% are singletons.

Specimen: CD8+ T cells sorted from blood, collected at week 0. This TCR came from a human donor with alopecia areata. The rearrangement links TRBV6-5 to TRBJ2-3, with D tentatively TRBD1 or TRBD2 (5 bases each). CDR3: CASSYGGASTDTQYF. The CDR3 DNA sequence: TGTGCCAGCAGTTACGGGGGAGCTAGCACAGATACGCAGTATTTT.